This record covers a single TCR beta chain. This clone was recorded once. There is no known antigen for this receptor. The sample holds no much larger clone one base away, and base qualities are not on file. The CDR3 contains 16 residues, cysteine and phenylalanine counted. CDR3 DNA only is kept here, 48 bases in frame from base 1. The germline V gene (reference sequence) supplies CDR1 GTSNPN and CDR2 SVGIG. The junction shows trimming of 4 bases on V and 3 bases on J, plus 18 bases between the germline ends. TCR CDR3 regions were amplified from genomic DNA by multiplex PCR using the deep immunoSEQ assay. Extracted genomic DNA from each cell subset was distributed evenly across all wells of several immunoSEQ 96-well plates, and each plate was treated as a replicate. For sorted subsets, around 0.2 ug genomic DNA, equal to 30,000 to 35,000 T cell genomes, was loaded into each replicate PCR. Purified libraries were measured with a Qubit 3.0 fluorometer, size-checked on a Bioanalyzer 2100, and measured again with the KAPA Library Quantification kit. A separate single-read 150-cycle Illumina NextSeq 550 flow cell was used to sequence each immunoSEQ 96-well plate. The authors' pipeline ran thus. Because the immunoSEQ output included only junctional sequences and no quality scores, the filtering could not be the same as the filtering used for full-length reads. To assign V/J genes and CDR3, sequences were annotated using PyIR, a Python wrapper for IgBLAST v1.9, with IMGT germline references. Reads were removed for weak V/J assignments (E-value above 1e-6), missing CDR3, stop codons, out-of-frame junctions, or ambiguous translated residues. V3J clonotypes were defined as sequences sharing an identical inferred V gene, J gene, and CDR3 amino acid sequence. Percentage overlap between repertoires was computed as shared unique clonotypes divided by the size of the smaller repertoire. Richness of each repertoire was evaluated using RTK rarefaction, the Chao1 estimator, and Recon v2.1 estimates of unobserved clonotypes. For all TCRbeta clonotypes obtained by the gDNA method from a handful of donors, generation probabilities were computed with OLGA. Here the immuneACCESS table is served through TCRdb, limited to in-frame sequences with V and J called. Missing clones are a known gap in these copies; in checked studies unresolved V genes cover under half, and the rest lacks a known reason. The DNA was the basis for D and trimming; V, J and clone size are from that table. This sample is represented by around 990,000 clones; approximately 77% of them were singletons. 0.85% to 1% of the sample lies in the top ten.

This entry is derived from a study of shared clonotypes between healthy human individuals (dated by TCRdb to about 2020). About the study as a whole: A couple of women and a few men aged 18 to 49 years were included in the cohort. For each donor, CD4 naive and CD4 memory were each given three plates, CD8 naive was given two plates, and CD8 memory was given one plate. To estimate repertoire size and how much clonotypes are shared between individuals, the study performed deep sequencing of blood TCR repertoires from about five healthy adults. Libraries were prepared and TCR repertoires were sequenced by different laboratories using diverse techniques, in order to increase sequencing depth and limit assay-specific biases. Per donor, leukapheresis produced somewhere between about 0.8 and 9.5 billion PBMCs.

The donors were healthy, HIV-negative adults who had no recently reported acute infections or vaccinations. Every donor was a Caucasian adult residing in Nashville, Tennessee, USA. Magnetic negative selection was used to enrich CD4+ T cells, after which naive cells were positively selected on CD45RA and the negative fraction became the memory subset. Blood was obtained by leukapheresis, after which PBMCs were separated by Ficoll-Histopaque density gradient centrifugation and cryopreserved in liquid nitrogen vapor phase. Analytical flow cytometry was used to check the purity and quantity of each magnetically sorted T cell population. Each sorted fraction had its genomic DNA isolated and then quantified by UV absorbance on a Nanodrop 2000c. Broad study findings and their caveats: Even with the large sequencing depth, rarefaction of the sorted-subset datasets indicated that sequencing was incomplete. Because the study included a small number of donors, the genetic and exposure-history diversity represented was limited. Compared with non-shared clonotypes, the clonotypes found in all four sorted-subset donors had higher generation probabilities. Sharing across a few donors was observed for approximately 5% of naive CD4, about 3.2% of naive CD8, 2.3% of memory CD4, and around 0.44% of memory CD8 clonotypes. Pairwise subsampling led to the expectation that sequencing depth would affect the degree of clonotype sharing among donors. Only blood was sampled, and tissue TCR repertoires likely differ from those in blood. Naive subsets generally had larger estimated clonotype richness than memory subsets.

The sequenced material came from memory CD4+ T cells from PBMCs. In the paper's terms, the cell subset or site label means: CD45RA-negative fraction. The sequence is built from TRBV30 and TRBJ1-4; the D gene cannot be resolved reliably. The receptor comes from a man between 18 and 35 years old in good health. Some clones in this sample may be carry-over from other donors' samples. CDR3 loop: CAWKSRARTPNEKLFF. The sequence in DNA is TGTGCCTGGAAGTCGAGGGCCCGCACCCCTAATGAAAAACTGTTTTTT.